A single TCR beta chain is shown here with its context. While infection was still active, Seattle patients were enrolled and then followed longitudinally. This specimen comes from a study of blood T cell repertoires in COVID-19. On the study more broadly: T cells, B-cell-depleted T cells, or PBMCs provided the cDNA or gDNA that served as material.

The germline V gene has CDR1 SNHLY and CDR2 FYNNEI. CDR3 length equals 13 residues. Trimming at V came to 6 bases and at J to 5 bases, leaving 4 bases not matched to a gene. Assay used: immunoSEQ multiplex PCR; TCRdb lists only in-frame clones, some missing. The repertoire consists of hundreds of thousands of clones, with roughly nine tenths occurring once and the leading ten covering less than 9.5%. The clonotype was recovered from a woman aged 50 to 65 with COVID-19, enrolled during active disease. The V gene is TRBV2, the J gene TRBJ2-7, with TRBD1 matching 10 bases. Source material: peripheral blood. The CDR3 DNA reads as TGTGCCAGCAGAAGACAGGGGGCTCACGAGCAGTACTTC. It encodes CASRRQGAHEQYF.